This T cell receptor beta chain originates from a study of T cells in Graves' hyperthyroidism and ophthalmopathy. Whole-study context: Before any treatment, at initial diagnosis, peripheral blood was collected. General study findings and limits: Within blood appeared most thyroid clonotypes that had expanded above 0.001.

V lost 3 bases to trimming and J lost 6 bases, with 21 bases between them. This CDR3 spans 16 amino acids. Germline assignment: CDR1 SGDLS and CDR2 YYNGEE. Exclusions: uncontrolled infection, other autoimmune disease, pregnancy, lactation. Clinical symptoms, serum thyroxine, TRAb, thyroid ultrasound and orbital computed tomography informed diagnoses. Amplified TCR beta CDR3 regions derived from RNA transcripts. HTBI primers drove first-round RT-PCR of the TCR CDR3. TCRdb itself ran the multiplex PCR reads through MiXCR, one entry per CDR3 protein. The table shows over 350,000 distinct CDR3 sequences, with over 12% occurring only once. Remarks on this clonotype: Its antigen is unknown.

The sequence derives from a man aged 50-59 years with Graves' ophthalmopathy. The rearrangement links TRBV9 to TRBJ1-1; D may be TRBD1 (6 bases). The sequenced sample was blood. CDR3 region: CASSEEPQGRRAEAFF. In DNA, the CDR3 is TGTGCCAGCAGCGAGGAGCCACAGGGCAGGAGGGCTGAAGCTTTCTTT.